This T cell receptor beta chain was identified during a study of shared clonotypes between healthy human individuals. On the study more broadly: Three plates each covered CD4 naive and memory; CD8 naive two, CD8 memory one.

DNA at about 210 ng, 25,000 to 35,000 T cell genomes, went into sorted-subset replicate PCRs. Authors' data handling: ImmunoSEQ supplied junction-only sequences lacking quality scores, so filtering was different. Libraries were prepared by immunoSEQ multiplex PCR; TCRdb keeps only in-frame clonotypes and omits some of them. V and J calls plus clone size are reproduced from that table; the DNA served to infer D and trimming. The data show approximately 2,000,000 clones, 85% to 95% seen once. Deletions cut 3 bases from V and 3 bases from J, with 16 bases between. Germline V gives CDR1 SGHKS, CDR2 YYEKEE (reference sequence). The length of the CDR3 is 15 residues. Selected positively for CCR7 and CD45RO-negative, naive CD8 cells excluded terminally differentiated effector memory CD45RA+ cells. General study findings and limits: Roughly 5% of naive CD4 clonotypes were shared across a few donors.

Remarks on this clone: The antigen is undetermined.

The chain is built from TRBV5-5 and TRBJ2-7; no clear D. The sequence derives from a man between 18 and 35 years old in good health. Some clones in this sample may be carry-over from other donors' samples. Specimen: naive CD8+ T cells from PBMCs. In DNA form, the CDR3 reads TGTGCCAGCAGCTGGTCGGCCAACGACCGCTACGAGCAGTACTTC. Protein product: CASSWSANDRYEQYF.